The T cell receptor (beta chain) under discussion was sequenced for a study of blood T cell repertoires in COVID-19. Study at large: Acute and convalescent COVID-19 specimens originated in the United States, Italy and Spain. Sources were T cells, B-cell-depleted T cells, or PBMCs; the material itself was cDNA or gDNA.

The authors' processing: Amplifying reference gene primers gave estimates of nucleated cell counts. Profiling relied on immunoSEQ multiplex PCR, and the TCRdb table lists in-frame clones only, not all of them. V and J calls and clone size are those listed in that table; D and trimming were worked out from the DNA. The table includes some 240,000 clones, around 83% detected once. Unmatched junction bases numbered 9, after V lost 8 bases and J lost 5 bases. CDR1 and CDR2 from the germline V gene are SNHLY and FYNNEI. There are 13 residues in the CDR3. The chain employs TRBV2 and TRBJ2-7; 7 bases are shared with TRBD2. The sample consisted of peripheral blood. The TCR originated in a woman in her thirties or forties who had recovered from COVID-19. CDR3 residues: CASELAVRDEQYF. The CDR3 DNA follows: TGTGCCAGCGAGCTAGCGGTTCGAGACGAGCAGTACTTC. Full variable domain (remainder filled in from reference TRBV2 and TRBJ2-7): EPEVTQTPSHQVTQMGQEVILRCVPISNHLYFYWYRQILGQKVEFLVSFYNNEISEKSEIFDDQFSVERPDGSNFTLKIRSTKLEDSAMYFCASELAVRDEQYFGPGTRLTVT.